One T cell receptor (beta chain) is described in this entry. There is no known antigen for this receptor. No base quality information exists; no much larger clone differs at one position. Via the germline V gene, CDR1 is SGHAT and CDR2 FQNNGV. Unmatched junction bases come to 5, with V trimmed by 5 bases and J by 2 bases. The CDR3 starts with the cysteine, ends with the phenylalanine, and has 16 residues. The sequence is cut down to CDR3 DNA, 48 bases in frame from base 1. The data are from a study of shared T cell receptors in the human thymus (dated by TCRdb to the early 2020s). Notes on the research overall: The study examined how the human thymus generates shared, self-reactive T-cell receptor alpha chains.

The library was obtained by the immunoSEQ multiplex PCR assay. Held by TCRdb, this immuneACCESS table contains in-frame sequences only and omits some clones. Under half of the omission traces to an unresolved V gene where checked; the cause of the rest is unknown. The sample includes 600,000 to 900,000 clones, with 80% to 90% observed a single time. The ten largest make up under 0.012% of the sample. Another study also made use of these data, one on human thymus T cells. As that second paper reports: In Finland, the donors were immunologically healthy infants who were having open corrective cardiac surgery for congenital heart defects. Thymus tissue was obtained as surgical resects removed during corrective cardiac surgery. Both the thymic and the peripheral blood repertoires appeared to show biased V and J gene segment usage. Highly overlapping thymic TCR repertoires among unrelated individuals were reported in the related research. The study described the TCR alpha and beta repertoires in fewer than 10 infant thymus samples and a few matching peripheral blood samples. The infant donors were about 7 to 250 days old, and the cohort included six or seven males and two females. Thymocytes were released mechanically from tissue and stored at -70 °C as pellets of 10-30 million cells. A QIAsymphony instrument was used to extract genomic DNA from frozen cell pellets. TCRB and TCRAD loci were amplified from a standardized quantity of quality-controlled genomic DNA using the immunoSEQ multiplex PCR assay. The amplicons covered the V(D)J region and were long enough to include the CDR3 and to identify the V and J genes. The amplicons were sequenced on an Illumina platform via the commercial immunoSEQ service. Primer bias and sequencing errors were corrected as previously described, and TCRAD and TCRB were defined on the basis of the IMGT database. The repertoires were analysed using immunoSEQ Analyzer 3.0 and VDJTools for basic statistics, V/J segment usage, diversity estimates, rarefaction and pairwise overlap. Diversity was estimated using the Chao1, ChaoE, Efron-Thisted, Shannon and inverse Simpson indices, and was also estimated on datasets down-sampled to the size of the smallest sample. Repertoire overlap was assessed by strict matching of CDR3 nucleotide sequence, V gene and J gene, and clustering was done by Jaccard-based multidimensional scaling. On average, approximately 860,000 unique TCRB clonotypes were obtained from thymus samples, compared with roughly 84,000 from blood samples.

In this chain, TRBV11-2 is recombined with TRBJ2-1; TRBD1 lines up with 11 middle nucleotides. This receptor was taken from a girl in the first two years of life with a congenital heart defect. Donor details come from another sample of the same person, matched by shared clones. The specimen sequenced was thymocytes. The CDR3 here reads CASSLSGQGAYNEQFF. The DNA is as follows: TGTGCCAGCAGCCTATCGGGACAGGGGGCCTACAATGAGCAGTTCTTC.